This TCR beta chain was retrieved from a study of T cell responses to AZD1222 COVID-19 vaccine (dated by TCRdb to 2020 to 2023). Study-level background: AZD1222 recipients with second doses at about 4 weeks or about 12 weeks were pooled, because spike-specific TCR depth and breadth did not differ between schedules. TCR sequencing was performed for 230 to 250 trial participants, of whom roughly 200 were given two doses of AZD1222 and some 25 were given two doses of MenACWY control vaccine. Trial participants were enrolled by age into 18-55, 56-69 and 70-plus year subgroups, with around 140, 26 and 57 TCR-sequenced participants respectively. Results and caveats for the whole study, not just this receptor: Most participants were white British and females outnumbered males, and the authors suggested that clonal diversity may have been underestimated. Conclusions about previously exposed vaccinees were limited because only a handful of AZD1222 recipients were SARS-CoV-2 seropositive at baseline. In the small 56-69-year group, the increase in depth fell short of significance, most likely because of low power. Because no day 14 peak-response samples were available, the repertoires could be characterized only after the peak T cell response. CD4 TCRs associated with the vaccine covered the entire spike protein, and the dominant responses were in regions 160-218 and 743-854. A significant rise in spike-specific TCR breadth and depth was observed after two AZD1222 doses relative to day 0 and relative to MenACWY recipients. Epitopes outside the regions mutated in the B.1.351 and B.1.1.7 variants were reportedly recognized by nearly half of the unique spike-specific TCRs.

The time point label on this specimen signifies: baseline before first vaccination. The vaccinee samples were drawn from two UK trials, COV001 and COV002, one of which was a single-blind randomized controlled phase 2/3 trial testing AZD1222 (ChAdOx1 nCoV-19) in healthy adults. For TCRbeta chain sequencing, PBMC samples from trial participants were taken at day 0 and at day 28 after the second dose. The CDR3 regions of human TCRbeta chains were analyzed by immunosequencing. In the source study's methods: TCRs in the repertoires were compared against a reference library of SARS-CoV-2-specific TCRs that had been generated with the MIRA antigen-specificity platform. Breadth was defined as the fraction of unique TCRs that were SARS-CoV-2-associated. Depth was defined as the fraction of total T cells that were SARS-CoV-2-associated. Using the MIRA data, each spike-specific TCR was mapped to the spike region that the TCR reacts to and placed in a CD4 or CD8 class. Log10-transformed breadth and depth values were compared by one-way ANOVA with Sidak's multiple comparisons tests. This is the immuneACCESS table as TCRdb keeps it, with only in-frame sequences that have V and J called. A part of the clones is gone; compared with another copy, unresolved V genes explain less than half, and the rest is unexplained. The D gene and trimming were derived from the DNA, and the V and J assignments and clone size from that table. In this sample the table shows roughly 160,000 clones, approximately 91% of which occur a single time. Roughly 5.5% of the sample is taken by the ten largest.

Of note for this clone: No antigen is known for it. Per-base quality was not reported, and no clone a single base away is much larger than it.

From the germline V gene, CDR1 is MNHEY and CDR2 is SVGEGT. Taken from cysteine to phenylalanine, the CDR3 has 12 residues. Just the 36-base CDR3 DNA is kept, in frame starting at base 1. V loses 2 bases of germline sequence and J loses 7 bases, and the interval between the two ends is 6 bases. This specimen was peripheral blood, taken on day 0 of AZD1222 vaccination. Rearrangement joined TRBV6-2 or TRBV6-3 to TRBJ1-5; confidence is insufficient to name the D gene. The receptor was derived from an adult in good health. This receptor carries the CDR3 CASSYEKQPQHF. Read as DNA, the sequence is TGTGCCAGCAGTTACGAGAAACAGCCCCAGCATTTT.